The clone carrying this TCR beta chain was picked up a small number of times. These data are taken from a study of human T cells and chemical hapten exposure. Authors' methods: From roughly 23,000 to 700,000 TCRs were found per sample, with a median of approximately 92,000. TCRdb used MiXCR to reprocess the RACE reads, holding one entry per CDR3 protein. TCRdb's processing, not the authors' own work, is the source of the V and J calls. This sample carries around 130,000 distinct CDR3 sequences, around 8.3% of them seen once, and the ten largest clones take 1.5% to 2%. This CDR3 has 13 residues. CDR1 is MNHNS, CDR2 SASEGT, per germline. V was clipped by 6 bases and J by 5 bases, with 14 bases between them. Noted time point: healthy volunteer bleed at 2 weeks. Someone pulled total RNA out of unfractionated whole blood.

Sequences were obtained from whole blood. The chain joins TRBV6-1 to TRBJ2-7, with D tentatively TRBD1 or TRBD2 (6 bases each). This receptor was obtained from a male donor in good health. Some clones in this sample may be carry-over from other donors' samples. CDR3 amino acids: CASRGGLRDEQYF. As DNA, the CDR3 is TGTGCCAGCAGAGGGGGACTGAGGGACGAGCAGTACTTC.